This is a list of T cell receptor beta chains from one sample in a study. MiXCR, applied by TCRdb to the 5' RACE reads, yields one record per CDR3 protein. The sample holds tens of thousands of distinct CDR3 sequences; roughly 29% are singletons and the top ten take 2% to 2.5%. The sample taken for sequencing was tumor-infiltrating naive CD4+ T cells sorted from the breast tumor. Receptors originate from a female donor with breast cancer. CDR3s include the opening cysteine and the closing phenylalanine or tryptophan. D genes are given only for firm matches. Rows may omit the clone size; those that give it use once, few, many or a size class.

j_gene: TRBJ2-3; v_gene: TRBV20-1; len: 15; abundance: few; d_gene: TRBD2; CDR3aa: CSAPGLAVSTDTQYF; CDR3nt: TGCAGTGCCCCGGGACTAGCCGTAAGCACAGATACGCAGTATTTT
j_gene: TRBJ2-7; v_gene: TRBV5-1; len: 14; abundance: few; d_gene: TRBD1; CDR3aa: CASSLRQGAIEQYF; CDR3nt: TGCGCCAGCAGCCTAAGACAGGGGGCTATCGAGCAGTACTTC
j_gene: TRBJ2-5; v_gene: TRBV5-1; len: 15; abundance: many; d_gene: .; CDR3aa: CASSLVGRTQETQYF; CDR3nt: TGCGCCAGCAGCTTGGTAGGGCGGACCCAAGAGACCCAGTACTTC
j_gene: TRBJ1-1; v_gene: TRBV7-9; len: 12; abundance: .; d_gene: .; CDR3aa: CASSLGDTRAFF; CDR3nt: TGTGCCAGCAGCTTAGGGGACACTCGAGCTTTCTTT
j_gene: TRBJ1-1; v_gene: TRBV14; len: 16; abundance: many; d_gene: .; CDR3aa: CASSQDLHLMNTEAFF; CDR3nt: TGTGCCAGCAGCCAAGATCTCCACCTCATGAACACTGAAGCTTTCTTT
j_gene: TRBJ2-7; v_gene: TRBV5-1; len: 17; abundance: many; d_gene: TRBD2; CDR3aa: CASSLGRQREGSYEQYF; CDR3nt: TGCGCCAGCAGCTTGGGACGCCAGCGGGAGGGCTCCTACGAGCAGTACTTC
j_gene: TRBJ2-3; v_gene: TRBV4-1; len: 16; abundance: few; d_gene: TRBD2; CDR3aa: CASSPSSGRRADTQYF; CDR3nt: TGCGCCAGCAGCCCTTCTAGCGGGAGAAGGGCTGATACGCAGTATTTT
j_gene: TRBJ2-5; v_gene: TRBV6-1; len: 15; abundance: medium-sized; d_gene: TRBD1; CDR3aa: CASCKETGGWETQYF; CDR3nt: TGTGCCAGCTGCAAGGAGACAGGGGGCTGGGAGACCCAGTACTTC
j_gene: TRBJ2-7; v_gene: TRBV12-3/TRBV12-4; len: 13; abundance: few; d_gene: TRBD1; CDR3aa: CASSLGQGGEQYF; CDR3nt: TGTGCCAGCAGTTTGGGACAGGGTGGTGAGCAGTACTTC
j_gene: TRBJ2-2; v_gene: TRBV7-3; len: 16; abundance: many; d_gene: .; CDR3aa: CASSLTPGANTGELFF; CDR3nt: TGTGCCAGCAGCTTAACGCCCGGGGCGAACACCGGGGAGCTGTTTTTT
j_gene: TRBJ2-2; v_gene: TRBV29-1; len: 13; abundance: .; d_gene: .; CDR3aa: CSVGEVYTGELFF; CDR3nt: TGCAGCGTTGGCGAGGTATACACCGGGGAGCTGTTTTTT
j_gene: TRBJ2-7; v_gene: TRBV6-5; len: 15; abundance: medium-sized; d_gene: .; CDR3aa: CASSYSQGNSYEQYF; CDR3nt: TGTGCCAGCAGTTACTCTCAAGGTAACTCCTACGAGCAGTACTTC
j_gene: TRBJ2-1; v_gene: TRBV6-1; len: 11; abundance: few; d_gene: .; CDR3aa: CASSDSNEQFF; CDR3nt: TGTGCCAGCAGTGACTCAAATGAGCAGTTCTTC
j_gene: TRBJ1-1; v_gene: TRBV27; len: 14; abundance: .; d_gene: TRBD1; CDR3aa: CASAPDRVNTEASF; CDR3nt: TGTGCCAGTGCCCCGGACAGGGTGAACACTGAAGCTTCCTTT
j_gene: TRBJ2-1; v_gene: TRBV9; len: 18; abundance: medium-sized; d_gene: TRBD2; CDR3aa: CASSVGGGGRGGHNEQFF; CDR3nt: TGTGCCAGCAGCGTAGGCGGGGGGGGGCGCGGCGGGCACAATGAGCAGTTCTTC
j_gene: TRBJ2-7; v_gene: TRBV4-2; len: 19; abundance: few; d_gene: TRBD1; CDR3aa: CASSQDSGLGDRLSYEQYF; CDR3nt: TGTGCCAGCAGCCAAGATTCAGGCCTTGGGGACAGGTTGTCCTACGAGCAGTACTTC
j_gene: TRBJ1-2; v_gene: TRBV6-5; len: 14; abundance: many; d_gene: .; CDR3aa: CASSYSGTGFGYTF; CDR3nt: TGTGCCAGCAGTTACTCCGGGACCGGTTTTGGCTACACCTTC
j_gene: TRBJ2-3; v_gene: TRBV24-1; len: 15; abundance: .; d_gene: .; CDR3aa: CATSEGPLPPDTQYF; CDR3nt: TGTGCCACCAGCGAAGGCCCCTTGCCCCCAGATACGCAGTATTTT
j_gene: TRBJ1-4; v_gene: TRBV6-1; len: 17; abundance: medium-sized; d_gene: .; CDR3aa: CASTISGTYATNEKLFF; CDR3nt: TGTGCCAGCACTATTTCCGGGACGTACGCAACTAATGAAAAACTGTTTTTT
j_gene: TRBJ2-7; v_gene: TRBV6-5; len: 13; abundance: medium-sized; d_gene: .; CDR3aa: CASSWGTVYEQYF; CDR3nt: TGTGCCAGCAGCTGGGGGACCGTCTACGAGCAGTACTTC
j_gene: TRBJ2-7; v_gene: TRBV9; len: 14; abundance: many; d_gene: .; CDR3aa: CASSYSDRAYEQYF; CDR3nt: TGTGCCAGCAGCTACTCGGACAGAGCCTACGAGCAGTACTTC
j_gene: TRBJ2-7; v_gene: TRBV20-1; len: 13; abundance: .; d_gene: .; CDR3aa: CSARDVRGYEQYF; CDR3nt: TGCAGTGCTAGAGATGTCCGGGGCTACGAGCAGTACTTC
j_gene: TRBJ1-5; v_gene: TRBV6-5; len: 13; abundance: many; d_gene: .; CDR3aa: CASSFRLNQPQHF; CDR3nt: TGTGCCAGCAGTTTCCGCCTCAATCAGCCCCAGCATTTT
j_gene: TRBJ1-2; v_gene: TRBV5-1; len: 14; abundance: many; d_gene: .; CDR3aa: CASSLLGDLGGYTF; CDR3nt: TGCGCCAGCAGCTTGTTGGGGGATTTAGGTGGCTACACCTTC
j_gene: TRBJ2-7; v_gene: TRBV6-5; len: 14; abundance: .; d_gene: TRBD1; CDR3aa: CASIGDREQLEQYF; CDR3nt: TGTGCCAGCATCGGGGACAGGGAGCAACTCGAGCAGTACTTC
j_gene: TRBJ2-1; v_gene: TRBV25-1; len: 14; abundance: .; d_gene: TRBD1; CDR3aa: CASSESTGVDEQFF; CDR3nt: TGTGCCAGCAGTGAATCGACAGGGGTCGATGAGCAGTTCTTC
j_gene: TRBJ2-3; v_gene: TRBV12-3/TRBV12-4; len: 15; abundance: many; d_gene: .; CDR3aa: CASRFERQITDTQYF; CDR3nt: TGTGCCAGCAGGTTCGAGCGACAGATCACAGATACGCAGTATTTT
j_gene: TRBJ1-5; v_gene: TRBV12-3/TRBV12-4; len: 14; abundance: .; d_gene: .; CDR3aa: CASSLAIRNQPQHF; CDR3nt: TGTGCCAGCAGTTTAGCGATAAGGAATCAGCCCCAGCATTTT
j_gene: TRBJ1-2; v_gene: TRBV29-1; len: 14; abundance: .; d_gene: .; CDR3aa: CSVEPWGVGYGYTF; CDR3nt: TGCAGCGTTGAGCCTTGGGGGGTTGGGTATGGCTACACCTTC
j_gene: TRBJ2-1; v_gene: TRBV29-1; len: 16; abundance: few; d_gene: .; CDR3aa: CSVEDPRGRVLSEQFF; CDR3nt: TGCAGCGTTGAAGACCCCAGGGGGAGGGTCCTGAGTGAGCAGTTCTTC
j_gene: TRBJ1-1; v_gene: TRBV20-1; len: 12; abundance: medium-sized; d_gene: .; CDR3aa: CSANLDTTEAFF; CDR3nt: TGCAGTGCTAACCTGGATACCACTGAAGCTTTCTTT
j_gene: TRBJ2-1; v_gene: TRBV12-3/TRBV12-4; len: 15; abundance: .; d_gene: TRBD2; CDR3aa: CASSPLGLAVSEQFF; CDR3nt: TGTGCCAGCAGCCCCCTGGGACTAGCGGTCAGTGAGCAGTTCTTC
j_gene: TRBJ2-5; v_gene: TRBV5-5; len: 15; abundance: .; d_gene: TRBD2; CDR3aa: CASSLLTSGRVTQYF; CDR3nt: TGTGCCAGCAGCTTGCTAACTAGCGGGAGGGTGACCCAGTACTTC
j_gene: TRBJ1-3; v_gene: TRBV30; len: 18; abundance: .; d_gene: .; CDR3aa: CAWVRVGALGTLGNTIYF; CDR3nt: TGTGCCTGGGTGAGGGTAGGGGCCCTCGGGACTCTTGGAAACACCATATATTTT
j_gene: TRBJ1-2; v_gene: TRBV20-1; len: 13; abundance: .; d_gene: .; CDR3aa: CSAQTGSAYGYTF; CDR3nt: TGCAGTGCCCAGACAGGATCTGCCTATGGCTACACCTTC
j_gene: TRBJ1-1; v_gene: TRBV10-3; len: 13; abundance: many; d_gene: .; CDR3aa: CAIMGLGQFEAFF; CDR3nt: TGTGCCATCATGGGGCTAGGACAGTTTGAAGCTTTCTTT
j_gene: TRBJ1-2; v_gene: TRBV5-5; len: 13; abundance: many; d_gene: TRBD1; CDR3aa: CASSQGGSYGYTF; CDR3nt: TGTGCCAGCAGCCAGGGGGGCAGCTATGGCTACACCTTC
j_gene: TRBJ2-1; v_gene: TRBV3-1; len: 13; abundance: .; d_gene: TRBD2; CDR3aa: CASSQGLAGEQFF; CDR3nt: TGTGCCAGCAGCCAAGGACTAGCGGGCGAGCAGTTCTTC
j_gene: TRBJ1-5; v_gene: TRBV21-1; len: 18; abundance: many; d_gene: .; CDR3aa: CASSTKDRDYMSNQPQHF; CDR3nt: TGTGCCAGCAGCACGAAAGACAGGGACTATATGAGCAATCAGCCCCAGCATTTT
j_gene: TRBJ2-7; v_gene: TRBV5-1; len: 14; abundance: medium-sized; d_gene: TRBD2; CDR3aa: CASSLGTSGDEQYF; CDR3nt: TGCGCCAGCAGCTTAGGGACTAGCGGGGACGAGCAGTACTTC
j_gene: TRBJ2-7; v_gene: TRBV20-1; len: 15; abundance: .; d_gene: .; CDR3aa: CSAREGPASYYEQYF; CDR3nt: TGCAGTGCTAGAGAGGGGCCAGCCTCGTACTACGAGCAGTACTTC
j_gene: TRBJ2-7; v_gene: TRBV30; len: 17; abundance: .; d_gene: TRBD2; CDR3aa: CAWSYILLAGWPHEQYF; CDR3nt: TGTGCCTGGAGTTATATTTTATTAGCGGGATGGCCCCACGAGCAGTACTTC
j_gene: TRBJ2-7; v_gene: TRBV12-3/TRBV12-4; len: 12; abundance: few; d_gene: TRBD1; CDR3aa: CASSWDSYEQYF; CDR3nt: TGTGCCAGCAGTTGGGACAGCTACGAGCAGTACTTC